One sample yielded the 21 T cell receptor beta chains listed below, sequenced in a study of blood T cell repertoires in COVID-19. Produced via immunoSEQ multiplex PCR; TCRdb's table is partial and in-frame only. The sample includes around 84,000 clones, about 90% seen only once; the top ten take about 4.8%. Specimen: peripheral blood. Receptor source: a man between 50 and 59 years old with active COVID-19.

This chain uses TRBV7-9 with TRBJ2-7; 10 nucleotides match TRBD1. CDR1 is SEHNR and CDR2 is FQNEAQ in the germline V gene (reference sequence). J gave up 2 bases and V 1 base, and 8 bases lay outside the gene matches. This CDR3 is built from 17 residues. The CDR3 region is CASSLGAPGQGTYEQYF. The DNA of the CDR3 is TGTGCCAGCAGCTTAGGTGCTCCGGGACAGGGGACCTACGAGCAGTACTTC.

V usage is TRBV3-1 (or the pseudogene TRBV3-2) and J usage is TRBJ2-5; the match to TRBD2 covers 7 bases. The germline CDR1 and CDR2 sequences are LGHDT and YNNKEL (reference sequence). Germline trimming cut 4 bases from V and 2 bases from J; bases unmatched to any gene: 1. This CDR3 spans 13 amino acids. The CDR3 loop reads CASSPAGQETQYF. The CDR3 nucleotides are TGTGCCAGCAGCCCAGCGGGGCAAGAGACCCAGTACTTC.

This clone was seen just once. The rearrangement joins TRBV6-6 to TRBJ2-3; 9 bases match TRBD2. The CDR3 is 14 residues long. The V gene's germline CDR1 is MNHNY and CDR2 SVGAGI (reference sequence). Trimming removed 8 bases from V and 2 bases from J; junction bases left unmatched: 5. CDR3 nucleotide sequence: TGTGCCAGCGGGACTAGCACGATCACAGATACGCAGTATTTT. Residues: CASGTSTITDTQYF.

The V gene is TRBV4-2, the J gene TRBJ2-1; D possibly corresponds to TRBD2 (6 bases). Trimming stripped 0 bases from V and 0 bases from J, with 6 bases between. This CDR3 has 15 amino acids. Germline V gene lookup returns CDR1 LGHNA and CDR2 YNFKEQ. CDR3 nucleotide sequence: TGTGCCAGCAGCCAAGATAGCGGCTCCTACAATGAGCAGTTCTTC. As protein: CASSQDSGSYNEQFF.

The chain couples TRBV29-1 to TRBJ1-2, with D perhaps matching TRBD1 (5 bases). Germline-derived CDR1 and CDR2 are SQVTM and ANQGSEA. V was clipped by 5 bases and J by 3 bases, with 13 bases between them. The CDR3 length is 13 residues. CDR3 protein: CSVPLRTHYGYTF. In nucleotides, the CDR3 is TGCAGCGTTCCTCTCAGGACACACTATGGCTACACCTTC.

The V call is TRBV9, the J call TRBJ2-7; D is perhaps TRBD1 (5 bases). The CDR3 consists of 15 residues. The germline V gene encodes CDR1 SGDLS and CDR2 YYNGEE. The V and J ends lost 1 base and 6 bases respectively, with 17 bases between them. CDR3 sequence (DNA): TGTGCCAGCAGCGTATTGGGGCAGGGTAGCAGCGAGCAGTACTTC. It yields the protein CASSVLGQGSSEQYF. Using reference TRBV9 and TRBJ2-7 for the parts outside the CDR3, the full variable domain is DSGVTQTPKHLITATGQRVTLRCSPRSGDLSVYWYQQSLDQGLQFLIQYYNGEERAKGNILERFSAQQFPDLHSELNLSSLELGDSALYFCASSVLGQGSSEQYFGPGTRLTVT.

The chain is built from TRBV28 and TRBJ2-2; 7 bases fit TRBD2. The CDR3 is made up of 14 amino acids. J gave up 4 bases and V 3 bases, and 2 bases lay outside the gene matches. Germline V gene sequence: CDR1 MDHEN, CDR2 SYDVKM. The CDR3 spells CASSFGGGTGELFF. CDR3 nucleotide sequence: TGTGCCAGCAGTTTTGGGGGGGGCACCGGGGAGCTGTTTTTT.

The J gene is TRBJ2-7, the V gene TRBV3-1 (or the pseudogene TRBV3-2), with 8 bases identical to TRBD1. Losses at the gene ends were 0 bases for V and 7 bases for J; bases not matched to a gene: 11. This CDR3 contains 16 residues. From germline, CDR1 is LGHDT and CDR2 YNNKEL (reference sequence). The CDR3 here is CASSQDPRQGSREQYF. DNA for the CDR3: TGTGCCAGCAGCCAAGACCCGAGACAGGGGAGTCGTGAGCAGTACTTC.

In DNA, the CDR3 is TGTGCCAGCAGCCGGGAAAGGGACAGGGAAGCTTTCTTT. Encoded protein: CASSRERDREAFF. The rearrangement links TRBV3-1 (or the pseudogene TRBV3-2) to TRBJ1-1; TRBD1 matches 8 bases. This CDR3 comprises 13 residues. Trimming cost V 4 bases and J 8 bases; bases outside gene matches: 6. Per the germline V gene, CDR1 is LGHDT and CDR2 is YNNKEL (reference sequence).

This sequence joins TRBV19 and TRBJ1-3; D not resolved. The germline CDR1 and CDR2 sequences are LNHDA and SQIVND (reference sequence). V gave up 6 bases and J gave up 0 bases, with 12 bases separating them. The CDR3 has 15 amino acids. CDR3 DNA sequence: TGTGCCAGTAGAGAGGGCAGAAGCTCTGGAAACACCATATATTTT. Translating it yields CASREGRSSGNTIYF.

The V gene is TRBV28, the J gene TRBJ1-2; 8 bases agree with TRBD1. V gave up 6 bases and J gave up 0 bases; unmatched junction bases: 9. Germline CDR1 MDHEN, CDR2 SYDVKM. The CDR3 covers 16 residues. For the CDR3, the DNA is TGTGCCAGCAGGCCGACACAGGGGGGGTCTAACTATGGCTACACCTTC. Translating it yields CASRPTQGGSNYGYTF.

The V and J genes are TRBV10-3 and TRBJ1-1, with 8 bases fitting TRBD1. Germline lookup yields CDR1 ENHRY and CDR2 SYGVKD. This CDR3 has 15 residues. J gave up 1 base and V 8 bases, and 9 bases lay outside the gene matches. DNA for the CDR3: TGTGCCATCGGCAGGGGGCCCGCAGGGAACACTGAAGCTTTCTTT. Protein: CAIGRGPAGNTEAFF.

The chain couples TRBV7-9 to TRBJ2-7; 7 bases fit TRBD2. This CDR3 comprises 14 residues. V was clipped by 5 bases and J by 3 bases; unmatched bases: 7. Looked up from germline, CDR1 is SEHNR and CDR2 is FQNEAQ (reference sequence). The CDR3 spells CASSGRASLYEQYF. Here the CDR3 DNA reads TGTGCCAGCAGCGGGAGGGCCTCCCTCTACGAGCAGTACTTC. Full variable domain (rest looked up from reference TRBV7-9 and TRBJ2-7): DTGVSQNPRHKITKRGQNVTFRCDPISEHNRLYWYRQTLGQGPEFLTYFQNEAQLEKSRLLSDRFSAERPKGSFSTLEIQRTEQGDSAMYLCASSGRASLYEQYFGPGTRLTVT.

This chain links TRBV10-2 with TRBJ2-2; D uncertain. CDR1 is WSHSY, CDR2 SAAADI, per germline. This CDR3 is built from 16 residues. V gave up 0 bases and J gave up 4 bases, with 12 bases separating them. CDR3 sequence: CASSESSRRFTGELFF. The CDR3 region has the DNA TGCGCCAGCAGTGAGTCGTCCCGGCGGTTCACCGGGGAGCTGTTTTTT.

The sample holds one count of this clone. The CDR3 DNA follows: TGTGCCTGGACCCTGGGGGGGGGTCGCAATCAGCCCCAGCATTTT. The encoded protein is CAWTLGGGRNQPQHF. The chain has TRBV30 and TRBJ1-5, with D perhaps TRBD1 (5 bases). The CDR3 consists of 15 residues. Germline CDR1 reads GTSNPN; CDR2 reads SVGIG (reference sequence). V gave up 4 bases and J gave up 2 bases, with 15 bases separating them.

The chain recombines TRBV11-2 with TRBJ2-2; 14 positions agree with TRBD2. Germline lookup yields CDR1 SGHAT and CDR2 FQNNGV. J lost 5 bases, V lost 5 bases, and 4 bases had no gene match. The CDR3 has 16 residues. CDR3 coding DNA: TGTGCCAGCAGCGATAGGACTAGCGGGAGGACCGGGGAGCTGTTTTTT. It yields the protein CASSDRTSGRTGELFF.

The chain combines TRBV7-2 with TRBJ1-2, with D possibly TRBD1 on 5 matching bases. V lost 3 bases to trimming and J lost 4 bases, with 15 bases between them. The CDR3 is 15 residues long. Germline V lookup: CDR1 SGHTA, CDR2 FQGNSA. CDR3 amino acids: CASSLGEAPRYGYTF. The CDR3 bases are TGTGCCAGCAGCTTGGGGGAGGCCCCCCGCTATGGCTACACCTTC.

The V gene is TRBV7-2, the J gene TRBJ2-1; a weak D match, TRBD2 (6 bases). This CDR3 is built from 13 residues. Deletions cut 5 bases from V and 4 bases from J, with 9 bases between. CDR1 is SGHTA and CDR2 is FQGNSA in the germline V gene. CDR3 DNA sequence: TGTGCCAGCAGCGGAGGGGTATACAATGAGCAGTTCTTC. The encoded protein is CASSGGVYNEQFF. Full variable domain (missing parts from reference TRBV7-2 and TRBJ2-1): GAGVSQSPSNKVTEKGKDVELRCDPISGHTALYWYRQSLGQGLEFLIYFQGNSAPDKSGLPSDRFSAERTGGSVSTLTIQRTQQEDSAVYLCASSGGVYNEQFFGPGTRLTVL.

The chain uses TRBV5-1 and TRBJ2-1; 8 nucleotides align to TRBD2. The CDR3 extends over 15 amino acids. Germline trimming cut 1 base from V and 4 bases from J; bases unmatched to any gene: 4. Looked up from germline, CDR1 is SGHRS and CDR2 is YFSETQ. CDR3 residues: CASSLTGGDYNEQFF. CDR3 DNA sequence: TGCGCCAGCAGCTTGACCGGGGGGGATTACAATGAGCAGTTCTTC.

This clone was detected only a few times. The V call is TRBV5-4, the J call TRBJ1-1; possible D gene TRBD1, 5 bases. V was pared by 4 bases and J by 1 base, with 11 bases between. The CDR3 sequence is 14 residues long. In germline, CDR1 is SGHNT, CDR2 YYREEE (reference sequence). CDR3 protein: CASSQGLGNTEAFF. Written as DNA, the CDR3 is TGTGCCAGCAGCCAGGGTTTGGGGAACACTGAAGCTTTCTTT.

This chain joins TRBV5-4 and TRBJ1-6, with TRBD1 matching 9 bases. Trimming took 4 bases from V and 10 from J; bases not matched to a gene: 9. Germline V gene sequence: CDR1 SGHNT, CDR2 YYREEE (reference sequence). The CDR3 covers 15 residues. As DNA, the CDR3 is TGTGCCAGCAGCCTCCGGACAGGGGCAAGCTCACCCCTCCACTTT. Its protein product is CASSLRTGASSPLHF.